This TCR beta chain emerged from a study of a mutant IDH1 vaccine in newly diagnosed glioma. Overall study context: The first vaccination came 4-6 weeks after radiotherapy alone, or with temozolomide cycles. Patients were pretreated with radiotherapy, temozolomide, or both, mostly both.

Generated by immunoSEQ multiplex PCR, the TCRdb table keeps only in-frame clones and is missing some. The sample comprises around 94,000 clones, over 85% of which are singletons, and 0.6% to 0.95% rests with the top ten. Trimming took 5 bases from V and 3 from J; bases not matched to a gene: 6. From germline, CDR1 is SEHNR and CDR2 FQNEAQ (reference sequence). The CDR3 has 15 amino acids. The time point denotes: week 47, end of study. Each dose delivered 300 ug of mutant IDH1 20-mer peptide subcutaneously with imiquimod. General study results and limits: Top-clonotype changes in peripheral T cells seemed unrelated to pseudoprogression.

Notes on this clone: Its antigen is undetermined.

The chain joins TRBV7-9 to TRBJ2-7, with 11 bases aligning to TRBD2. The sample consisted of PBMCs, taken from a glioma patient whose treatment included an IDH1 peptide vaccine. The receptor was isolated from a woman aged 45 to 65 with glioma. The chain's CDR3 is CASSPGLAGYYEQYF. In DNA form, the CDR3 reads TGTGCCAGCAGCCCCGGACTAGCGGGTTACTACGAGCAGTACTTC.